Presented here are 27 T cell receptor beta chains from one specimen sequenced in a study of control samples from healthy donors and cancer patients. Sequencing was performed with immunoSEQ multiplex PCR; in TCRdb, only in-frame clones are kept and a portion is missing. The table records tens of thousands of clones, approximately 88% of them present only once. The sequenced sample was PBMCs. The receptors originated from a woman between 45 and 60 years old with lung cancer.

This sequence joins TRBV10-3 and TRBJ1-4; TRBD1 matches at 7 bases. The V gene end was trimmed by 4 bases and the J gene end by 7 bases; junction bases not matched to a gene: 6. The CDR3 consists of 14 residues. Germline CDR1 is ENHRY and CDR2 is SYGVKD. The CDR3 DNA is TGTGCCATCAGTGGCCAAGGGGGCCCTGAAAAACTGTTTTTT. Translation: CAISGQGGPEKLFF.

The V call is TRBV27, the J call TRBJ1-4; TRBD1 agrees at 9 bases. The J segment lost 4 bases and the V segment lost 5 bases, leaving 11 bases of the junction unmatched. Germline loops: CDR1 MNHEY, CDR2 SMNVEV (reference sequence). The CDR3 loop spans 17 amino acids. The CDR3 protein is CASSPTYRGQGNEKLFF. Here the CDR3 DNA reads TGTGCCAGCAGTCCTACGTACAGGGGGCAAGGTAATGAAAAACTGTTTTTT. The complete variable domain, with remaining parts taken from reference TRBV27 and TRBJ1-4, reads EAQVTQNPRYLITVTGKKLTVTCSQNMNHEYMSWYRQDPGLGLRQIYYSMNVEVTDKGDVPEGYKVSRKEKRNFPLILESPSPNQTSLYFCASSPTYRGQGNEKLFFGSGTQLSVL.

The table lists this clone with a count of one. The gene calls are TRBV5-4 and TRBJ2-7, with 8 positions matching TRBD1. Germline V lookup: CDR1 SGHNT, CDR2 YYREEE (reference sequence). This CDR3 is 14 amino acids long. V shed 4 bases, J shed 5 bases, and the junction held 8 bases outside the gene matches. The CDR3 sequence is CASSGKDRGDEQYF. The CDR3 DNA follows: TGTGCCAGCAGCGGCAAAGACAGGGGCGACGAGCAGTACTTC.

The chain links TRBV27 to TRBJ2-1, with TRBD1 as a possible D gene (5 bases). The CDR3 runs 12 residues. Trimming cost V 3 bases and J 9 bases, with 9 bases left between them. Per germline, CDR1 MNHEY and CDR2 SMNVEV (reference sequence). The CDR3 nucleotides read TGTGCCAGCAGTTTGAGCCAGGGTGAGCAGTTCTTC. Protein: CASSLSQGEQFF.

This clone was counted between two and nine times. The chain links TRBV7-2 to TRBJ1-2; D is possibly TRBD1 (6 bases). The CDR3 sequence is 16 residues long. V shed 1 base and J shed 5 bases, with 17 bases lying between them. Germline CDR1 SGHTA, CDR2 FQGNSA. CDR3 protein: CASSLVPSIQGYGYTF. For the CDR3, the DNA is TGTGCCAGCAGCTTAGTCCCATCGATTCAGGGGTATGGCTACACCTTC.

The chain links TRBV27 to TRBJ1-5, with 7 nucleotides matching TRBD1. The trim removed 5 bases at V and 4 bases at J, leaving 8 bases unmatched. Germline V CDR1 and CDR2: MNHEY, SMNVEV (reference sequence). This CDR3 comprises 15 residues. CDR3 region: CASSPRQGGNQPQHF. As DNA, the CDR3 is TGTGCCAGCAGTCCACGACAGGGTGGGAATCAGCCCCAGCATTTT.

The chain recombines TRBV19 with TRBJ2-5, with a tentative D call TRBD2 (5 bases). This CDR3 region has 15 residues. Trimming took 1 base from V and 5 from J, leaving 14 bases between them. In germline, CDR1 is LNHDA, CDR2 SQIVND (reference sequence). CDR3 bases: TGTGCCAGTAGTATAGCCCACGGGGTACCGGAGACCCAGTACTTC. It is translated as CASSIAHGVPETQYF.

The chain carries TRBV28 and TRBJ1-1; D not certain. The germline V gene encodes CDR1 MDHEN and CDR2 SYDVKM. This CDR3 has 11 amino acids. Trimming shortened V by 7 bases and J by 8 bases, and 11 bases separated the two germline ends. CDR3 DNA sequence: TGTGCCAGCATGAATCGTTTAGAAGCTTTCTTT. The encoded protein is CASMNRLEAFF. Variable domain in full (rest from reference TRBV28 and TRBJ1-1): DVKVTQSSRYLVKRTGEKVFLECVQDMDHENMFWYRQDPGLGLRLIYFSYDVKMKEKGDIPEGYSVSREKKERFSLILESASTNQTSMYLCASMNRLEAFFGQGTRLTVV.

This chain links TRBV2 with TRBJ1-5; D unclear. Germline V gives CDR1 SNHLY, CDR2 FYNNEI. Trimming shortened V by 7 bases and J by 6 bases, and 19 bases separated the two germline ends. The CDR3 has 15 residues. In DNA form, the CDR3 reads TGTGCCAGCAAAGGGAGCTCCATAGATGGTCAGCCCCAGCATTTT. This codes for CASKGSSIDGQPQHF.

The chain combines TRBV5-8 with TRBJ1-2, with 7 bases aligning to TRBD1. V gave up 4 bases and J gave up 3 bases; unmatched junction bases: 6. The length of the CDR3 is 14 residues. CDR1 and CDR2 from the germline V gene are SGHTS and YDEGEE. CDR3 sequence reads: CASSRDQGDYGYTF. As DNA, the CDR3 is TGTGCCAGCAGCCGGGACCAGGGGGACTATGGCTACACCTTC.

This chain joins TRBV9 and TRBJ1-4, with D possibly TRBD1 on 6 matching bases. CDR1 and CDR2 from the germline V gene are SGDLS and YYNGEE. V was trimmed by 4 bases and J by 7 bases, leaving 20 bases between them. The CDR3 totals 16 residues. The CDR3 region has the DNA TGTGCCAGCAGCCCAACTTTGGGGGCTCAGATTGAAAAACTGTTTTTT. This codes for CASSPTLGAQIEKLFF.

The J gene is TRBJ2-7, the V gene TRBV7-2; D is unresolved. Germline CDR1 SGHTA, CDR2 FQGNSA. The V and J ends lost 0 bases and 8 bases respectively, with 11 bases between them. The CDR3 spans 13 residues. In DNA, the CDR3 is TGTGCCAGCAGCTTAGCCGCGACAATCCAGCAGTACTTC. Translation: CASSLAATIQQYF.

V gene TRBV15 combines with J gene TRBJ2-7; D call uncertain. V lost 0 bases to trimming and J lost 1 base, with 10 bases between them. Germline V gives CDR1 LNHNV, CDR2 YYDKDF (reference sequence). This CDR3 spans 15 amino acids. CDR3 sequence: CATSRDGAASYEQYF. In DNA form, the CDR3 reads TGTGCCACCAGCAGAGACGGAGCAGCTTCCTACGAGCAGTACTTC.

This clone showed up just once. The rearrangement links TRBV30 to TRBJ1-1; TRBD1 might be the D (5 bases). Per the germline V gene, CDR1 is GTSNPN and CDR2 is SVGIG (reference sequence). The CDR3 runs 14 residues. Trimming left V 3 bases short and J 1 base short, with 12 bases between. The CDR3 bases are TGTGCCTGGAGCATCGGGACGGCGAACACTGAAGCTTTCTTT. It yields the protein CAWSIGTANTEAFF.

This sequence joins TRBV18 and TRBJ2-6; the match to TRBD1 covers 12 bases. The CDR3 is made up of 18 amino acids. V shed 3 bases and J 3 bases; nucleotides not matched to a gene: 6. Germline values: CDR1 KGHSH, CDR2 LQKENI. The CDR3 DNA sequence: TGTGCCAGCTCACCGGTCGGGACAGGGGGCGTTGGGGCCAACGTCCTGACTTTC. Translation gives CASSPVGTGGVGANVLTF.

The rearrangement links TRBV5-5 to TRBJ2-1, with D uncertain. In germline, CDR1 is SGHKS, CDR2 YYEKEE (reference sequence). CDR3 length: 16 residues. Trimming left V 2 bases short and J 0 bases short, with 12 bases between. The CDR3 loop is CASSFSPTVSYNEQFF. The CDR3 bases are TGTGCCAGCAGCTTCTCCCCCACAGTCTCCTACAATGAGCAGTTCTTC.

The CDR3 bases are TGTGCCAGCAGCTTAGGACCCCAATATGGCTACACCTTC. It translates to CASSLGPQYGYTF. The chain joins TRBV11-2 to TRBJ1-2, with D hard to call. Trimming removed 1 base from V and 5 bases from J, with 8 bases in between. Germline CDR1 SGHAT, CDR2 FQNNGV. There are 13 residues in the CDR3.

This clone was counted a single time. The CDR3 reads CASSPSPDRAWKTQYF. The CDR3 DNA reads TGTGCCAGCAGTCCCTCTCCGGACAGGGCTTGGAAGACCCAGTACTTC. The gene calls are TRBV6-2 or TRBV6-3 and TRBJ2-5; 8 bases are shared with TRBD1. Trimming cost V 5 bases and J 6 bases; bases outside gene matches: 14. CDR3 size: 16 residues. Germline loops: CDR1 MNHEY, CDR2 SVGEGT.

This rearrangement joins TRBV2 to TRBJ1-1; D unclear. This CDR3 contains 12 residues. CDR1 is SNHLY and CDR2 is FYNNEI in the germline V gene. V lost 5 bases, J lost 3 bases, and 7 bases lay in between. The CDR3 region has the DNA TGTGCCAGCAGTAAACACCACACTGAAGCTTTCTTT. Translation gives CASSKHHTEAFF. The full variable domain, in which reference TRBV2 and TRBJ1-1 provide the parts outside the CDR3, is EPEVTQTPSHQVTQMGQEVILRCVPISNHLYFYWYRQILGQKVEFLVSFYNNEISEKSEIFDDQFSVERPDGSNFTLKIRSTKLEDSAMYFCASSKHHTEAFFGQGTRLTVV.

The chain couples TRBV28 to TRBJ1-5; the match to TRBD1 covers 9 bases. The CDR3 covers 17 residues. Germline V CDR1 and CDR2: MDHEN, SYDVKM. V shed 2 bases and J 2 bases; nucleotides not matched to a gene: 7. The CDR3 spells CASSLTGGAGGNQPQHF. CDR3 sequence (DNA): TGTGCCAGCAGTTTAACAGGGGGCGCGGGGGGCAATCAGCCCCAGCATTTT.

This clone showed up just once. The chain links TRBV6-5 to TRBJ1-1, with D maybe TRBD1 (6 bases). The CDR3 runs to 15 residues. In germline, CDR1 is MNHEY, CDR2 SVGAGI. The V and J ends lost 8 bases and 1 base respectively, with 17 bases between them. The CDR3 sequence: CASSSVGRGNTEAFF. Here the CDR3 DNA reads TGTGCCAGCTCCAGTGTGGGCAGGGGGAACACTGAAGCTTTCTTT.

The chain uses TRBV7-8 and TRBJ2-4; tentatively, D is TRBD1 (7 bases). The CDR3 is 13 residues long. CDR1 is SGHVS, CDR2 FQNEAQ, per germline. V gave up 5 bases and J gave up 8 bases, with 13 bases separating them. CDR3 bases: TGTGCCAGCAGCCCCTCCAGGGGGGACATTCAGTACTTC. Amino acids: CASSPSRGDIQYF.

The chain recombines TRBV18 with TRBJ1-3; no definite D call. The germline V and J ends were trimmed by 3 bases and 0 bases, with 12 bases remaining between them. The CDR3 has 16 residues. Per the germline V gene, CDR1 is KGHSH and CDR2 is LQKENI. The CDR3 sequence: CASSPPTSLSGNTIYF. CDR3 in DNA: TGTGCCAGCTCACCGCCGACATCACTCTCTGGAAACACCATATATTTT.

This chain connects TRBV27 to TRBJ1-1; D not certain. Germline CDR1 is MNHEY and CDR2 is SMNVEV (reference sequence). The CDR3 is 14 amino acids. With 4 bases removed from V and 5 bases from J, the gap between germline ends came to 14 bases. The CDR3 region is CASSSDRRGTEAFF. CDR3 DNA sequence: TGTGCCAGCAGTTCCGATCGACGGGGAACTGAAGCTTTCTTT.

V gene TRBV18 combines with J gene TRBJ2-3; D ambiguous. Trimming pared 1 base from V and 3 bases from J, leaving 2 bases between. The CDR3 loop spans 12 amino acids. Germline-derived CDR1 and CDR2 are KGHSH and LQKENI. CDR3 nucleotides: TGTGCCAGCTCACCACAGACAGATACGCAGTATTTT. Translation: CASSPQTDTQYF.

The rearrangement uses TRBV19 and TRBJ1-5; 9 nucleotides line up with TRBD1. Germline-derived CDR1 and CDR2 are LNHDA and SQIVND (reference sequence). V trimming: 5 bases; J trimming: 2 bases; junction bases outside the gene matches: 4. The CDR3 has 15 residues. The CDR3 DNA sequence: TGTGCCAGTAGTCCCCGGACAGGGGGCAATCAGCCCCAGCATTTT. It encodes CASSPRTGGNQPQHF.

This chain connects TRBV5-5 to TRBJ1-5; tentative D call: TRBD1 (5 bases). V shed 2 bases and J shed 14 bases, with 17 bases lying between them. Germline CDR1 reads SGHKS; CDR2 reads YYEKEE (reference sequence). The CDR3 is made up of 13 amino acids. CDR3 bases: TGTGCCAGCAGCTTATATAGCGAGGGACCAGAGCATTTT. Protein: CASSLYSEGPEHF.